The clone carrying this T cell receptor (beta chain) was seen only once. Germline trimming cut 8 bases from V and 4 bases from J; bases unmatched to any gene: 6. The length of the CDR3 is 15 residues. Germline V gives CDR1 KGHDR, CDR2 SFDVKD. The entry originates in a study of T cell repertoires in cytomegalovirus infection. Via MiXCR, TCRdb re-called the reads, giving one row per CDR3 protein. The sample yields fewer than 400,000 distinct CDR3 sequences, roughly 18% seen once. Source material: PBMCs. The clonotype originates from a human donor in good health (CMV status not recorded). Some clones in this sample may be carry-over from other donors' samples. The gene calls are TRBV24-1 and TRBJ2-1; TRBD1 matches 11 bases. This CDR3 reads CATTGRDRGYNEQFF. The CDR3, as DNA: TGTGCCACCACCGGGCGGGACAGGGGGTACAATGAGCAGTTCTTC.